The entry below gives a single T cell receptor (beta chain) sequence along with its context. What it binds is unknown. Per germline, CDR1 MNHNS and CDR2 SASEGT. V was clipped by 3 bases and J by 0 bases, with 10 bases between them. The CDR3 has 15 amino acids. This record comes from a study of high-grade serous ovarian cancer treatment subgroups. Study overall: Each sample yielded on average around 7,000 unique TCR beta rearrangements from around 14,000 reads.

The repertoire was sequenced with immunoSEQ multiplex PCR; TCRdb's copy has only in-frame clones and lacks some. This table has over 6,500 clones, around 76% appearing once. Notes on the study in general: Only CDR3 was analyzed; CDR1 and CDR2 were not. Repertoire similarity ranged roughly 0.1 to 0.85 between tumors of one patient.

Tumor tissue was taken before any definitive surgery or chemotherapy was given. The rearrangement joins TRBV6-1 to TRBJ2-3; tentatively, D is TRBD1 (6 bases). The clonotype originates from a human donor with high-grade serous ovarian cancer. Sequencing input: tumor tissue. The DNA of the CDR3 is TGTGCCAGCAGTGAGAGGGGGTACAGCACAGATACGCAGTATTTT. This codes for CASSERGYSTDTQYF.